The 7 T cell receptor beta chains given below trace back to one sample, sequenced in a study of identical twins. TCRdb re-analysed the 5' RACE reads in MiXCR, keeping a single row per CDR3 protein. The table lists around 480,000 distinct CDR3 sequences, approximately 14% of them singletons, with more than 0.5% in the top ten. The same data also contributed to another study, on yellow fever vaccine responses in identical twins.

Sequencing was carried out using CD4+ T cells sorted from blood. These TCRs come from a woman under 30 in good health.

There are many counts of this clonotype. The chain couples TRBV12-3 or TRBV12-4 to TRBJ2-7, with D unresolved. The CDR3 runs 11 residues. V gave up 2 bases and J gave up 5 bases, with 4 bases separating them. CDR3 sequence: CASSLFDEQYF. In DNA, the CDR3 is TGTGCCAGCAGTTTATTTGACGAGCAGTACTTC.

This clonotype was recorded at least ten times. V gene TRBV7-2 combines with J gene TRBJ2-4; no clear D gene. V was cut by 2 bases and J by 3 bases, with 5 bases left in between. Germline lookup yields CDR1 SGHTA and CDR2 FQGNSA. The CDR3 is made up of 13 amino acids. CDR3 DNA sequence: TGTGCCAGCAGCTTATCGAACAAAAACATTCAGTACTTC. It encodes CASSLSNKNIQYF.

This clonotype was seen more than once but under ten times. The genes are TRBV25-1 and TRBJ2-5; 12 nucleotides agree with TRBD2. J gave up 5 bases and V 1 base, and 5 bases lay outside the gene matches. The germline V gene encodes CDR1 MGHDK and CDR2 SYGVNS. The CDR3 sequence is 16 residues long. CDR3 in amino acids: CASSEWTSGVGETQYF. DNA of the CDR3: TGTGCCAGCAGTGAATGGACTAGCGGGGTAGGGGAGACCCAGTACTTC.

This clonotype was counted only a few times. Here the CDR3 reads CASSTPSQPQHF. For the CDR3, the DNA is TGTGCCAGCAGCACCCCGTCCCAGCCCCAGCATTTT. This chain links TRBV7-2 with TRBJ1-5, with unresolved D. This CDR3 has 12 residues. V lost 5 bases and J lost 7, with 9 bases in between. Germline V gives CDR1 SGHTA, CDR2 FQGNSA.

This clonotype was recorded a few times. This chain connects TRBV30 to TRBJ2-5; D is tentatively TRBD1 or TRBD2 (5 bases each). The CDR3 loop spans 11 amino acids. Trimming took off 5 bases at V and 9 bases at J, with 13 bases between the two ends. Germline V gene lookup returns CDR1 GTSNPN and CDR2 SVGIG (reference sequence). CDR3 loop: CAWAGAVAQYF. CDR3 coding DNA: TGTGCCTGGGCCGGGGCGGTGGCCCAGTACTTC.

The chain recombines TRBV19 with TRBJ2-2, with 13 bases aligning to TRBD2. This CDR3 is built from 15 residues. After removal of 7 bases from V and 7 bases from J, the junction contained 6 bases not matched to a gene. Germline loops: CDR1 LNHDA, CDR2 SQIVND (reference sequence). The CDR3 loop is CASTRTSGSHGELFF. DNA for the CDR3: TGTGCCAGTACCAGGACTAGCGGGAGTCACGGGGAGCTGTTTTTT.

The rearrangement links TRBV20-1 to TRBJ2-1; 7 positions agree with TRBD2. Germline V gene data show CDR1 as DFQATT and CDR2 as SNEGSKA (reference sequence). V lost 0 bases and J lost 1; bases outside the gene matches: 6. The length of the CDR3 is 16 residues. The CDR3 DNA reads TGCAGTGCTAGAGATTTACTAGCGAATTCCTACAATGAGCAGTTCTTC. Its protein product is CSARDLLANSYNEQFF.